This T cell receptor beta chain stems from a study of radiation and T cells in renal cell carcinoma. About the study: Nephrectomy followed 15 Gy stereotactic body radiation by 4 weeks.

Germline V gene data show CDR1 as SGHRS and CDR2 as YFSETQ. CDR3 length: 14 residues. The ends lost 0 bases at V and 7 bases at J; junction bases unmatched: 3. Overall study results and limits: No pretreatment tumor biopsies were available for baseline clonotypes. From baseline, blood top tumor clonotypes peaked at 2 weeks post-radiation.

About this clone itself: Its antigen is still unknown.

TCRdb's table, derived via immunoSEQ multiplex PCR, lists solely in-frame clones and lacks some. The sample yields roughly 78,000 clones, over 80% seen once. Stated time point: blood 2 weeks post-SBRT. The treatment is: 15 Gy SBRT to primary tumor, nephrectomy 4 weeks later. Blood was sampled at baseline, 2 weeks and 4 weeks after SBRT. This specimen consisted of blood, obtained from a patient whose treatment included radiotherapy and nephrectomy. This sequence joins TRBV5-1 and TRBJ1-4; TRBD1 matches at 7 bases. The origin of this receptor is a man aged 60 to 69 with renal cell carcinoma. Written as DNA, the CDR3 is TGCGCCAGCAGCTTGGCCGGGACAGCTGAAAAACTGTTTTTT. It is translated as CASSLAGTAEKLFF.